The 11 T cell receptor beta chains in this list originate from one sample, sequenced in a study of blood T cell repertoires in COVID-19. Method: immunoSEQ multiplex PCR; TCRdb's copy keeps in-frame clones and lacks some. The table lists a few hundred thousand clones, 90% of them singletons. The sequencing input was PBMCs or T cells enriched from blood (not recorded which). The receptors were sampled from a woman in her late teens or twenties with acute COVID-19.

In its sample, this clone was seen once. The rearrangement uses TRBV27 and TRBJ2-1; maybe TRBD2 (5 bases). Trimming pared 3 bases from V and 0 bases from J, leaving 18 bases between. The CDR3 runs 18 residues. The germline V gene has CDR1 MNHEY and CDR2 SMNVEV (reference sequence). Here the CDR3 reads CASSFRSSAQSSYNEQFF. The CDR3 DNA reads TGTGCCAGCAGTTTTAGGAGTAGCGCCCAGAGCTCCTACAATGAGCAGTTCTTC.

CDR3 amino acids: CASSTLAGNTEAFF. CDR3 in DNA: TGTGCCAGCAGTACCCTAGCGGGGAACACTGAAGCTTTCTTT. The chain joins TRBV6-2 or TRBV6-3 to TRBJ1-1, with D unclear. Germline CDR1 is MNHEY and CDR2 is SVGEGT. The germline V and J ends were trimmed by 5 bases and 1 base, with 11 bases remaining between them. The CDR3 consists of 14 residues.

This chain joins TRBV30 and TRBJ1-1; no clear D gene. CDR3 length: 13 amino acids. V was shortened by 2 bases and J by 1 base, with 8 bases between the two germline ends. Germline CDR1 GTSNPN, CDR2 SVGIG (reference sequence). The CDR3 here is CAWSNPSNTEAFF. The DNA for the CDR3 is TGTGCCTGGAGTAATCCTTCGAACACTGAAGCTTTCTTT.

The CDR3 loop reads CASSPNHWTSGNSYNEQFF. CDR3 bases: TGTGCCAGCAGCCCTAACCACTGGACTAGCGGAAACTCCTACAATGAGCAGTTCTTC. The chain combines TRBV4-2 with TRBJ2-1, with TRBD2 matching over 10 bases. Germline V gives CDR1 LGHNA, CDR2 YNFKEQ. The trim removed 4 bases at V and 0 bases at J, leaving 12 bases unmatched. The CDR3 contains 19 residues.

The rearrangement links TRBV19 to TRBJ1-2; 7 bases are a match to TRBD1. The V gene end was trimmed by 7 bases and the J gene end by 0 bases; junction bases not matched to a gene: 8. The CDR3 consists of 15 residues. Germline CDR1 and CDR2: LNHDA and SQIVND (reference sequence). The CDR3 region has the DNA TGTGCCAGTAATTTACCCGGGACAGCTAACTATGGCTACACCTTC. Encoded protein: CASNLPGTANYGYTF.

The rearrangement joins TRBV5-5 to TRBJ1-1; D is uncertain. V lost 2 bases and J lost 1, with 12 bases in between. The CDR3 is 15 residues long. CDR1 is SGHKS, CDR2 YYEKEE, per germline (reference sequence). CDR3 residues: CASSFILTENTEAFF. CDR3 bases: TGTGCCAGCAGCTTCATTCTAACCGAGAACACTGAAGCTTTCTTT.

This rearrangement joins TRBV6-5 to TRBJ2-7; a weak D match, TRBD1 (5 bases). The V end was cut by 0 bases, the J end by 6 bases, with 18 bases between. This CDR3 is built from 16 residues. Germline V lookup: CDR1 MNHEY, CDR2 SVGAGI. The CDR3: CASSYSLAFREGEQYF. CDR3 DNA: TGTGCCAGCAGTTACTCGTTGGCTTTCAGGGAAGGCGAGCAGTACTTC.

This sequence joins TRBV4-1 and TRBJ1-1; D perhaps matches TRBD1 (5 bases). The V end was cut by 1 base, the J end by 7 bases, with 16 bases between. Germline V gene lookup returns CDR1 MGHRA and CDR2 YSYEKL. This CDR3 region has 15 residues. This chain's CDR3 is CASSQGGSPQGEAFF. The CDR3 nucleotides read TGCGCCAGCAGCCAAGGGGGCAGCCCCCAGGGTGAAGCTTTCTTT.

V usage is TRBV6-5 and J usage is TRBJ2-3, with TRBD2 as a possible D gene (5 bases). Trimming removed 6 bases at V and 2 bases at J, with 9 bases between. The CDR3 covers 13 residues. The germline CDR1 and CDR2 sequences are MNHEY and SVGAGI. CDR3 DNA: TGTGCCAGCAGGGCGGGTTCCACAGATACGCAGTATTTT. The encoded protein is CASRAGSTDTQYF.

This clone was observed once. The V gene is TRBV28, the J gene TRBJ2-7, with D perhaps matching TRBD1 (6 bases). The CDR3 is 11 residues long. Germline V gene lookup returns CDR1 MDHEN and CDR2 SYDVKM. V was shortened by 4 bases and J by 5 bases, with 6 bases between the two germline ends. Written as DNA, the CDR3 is TGTGCCAGCAGTTACAGGGACGAGCAGTACTTC. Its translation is CASSYRDEQYF.

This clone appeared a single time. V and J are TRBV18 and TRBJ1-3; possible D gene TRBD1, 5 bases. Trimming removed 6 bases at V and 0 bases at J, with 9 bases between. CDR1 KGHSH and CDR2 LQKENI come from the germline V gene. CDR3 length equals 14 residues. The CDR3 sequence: CASSPTDSGNTIYF. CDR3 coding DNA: TGTGCCAGCTCTCCGACAGACTCTGGAAACACCATATATTTT.